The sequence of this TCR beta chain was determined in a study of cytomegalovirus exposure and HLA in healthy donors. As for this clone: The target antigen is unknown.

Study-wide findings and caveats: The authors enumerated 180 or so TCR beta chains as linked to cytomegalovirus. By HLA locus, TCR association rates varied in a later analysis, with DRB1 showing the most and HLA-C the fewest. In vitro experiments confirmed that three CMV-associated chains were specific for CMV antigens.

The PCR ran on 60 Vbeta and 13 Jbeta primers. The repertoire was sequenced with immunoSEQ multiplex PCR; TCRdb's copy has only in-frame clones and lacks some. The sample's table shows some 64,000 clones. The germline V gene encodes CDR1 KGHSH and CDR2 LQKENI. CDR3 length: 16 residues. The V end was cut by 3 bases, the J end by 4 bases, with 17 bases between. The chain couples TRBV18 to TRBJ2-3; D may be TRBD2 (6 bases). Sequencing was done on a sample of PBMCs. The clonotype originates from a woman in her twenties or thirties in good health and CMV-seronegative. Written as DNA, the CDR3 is TGTGCCAGCTCACCTCCCGGGGGTAGCGTGTCAGATACGCAGTATTTT. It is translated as CASSPPGGSVSDTQYF.